This is a list of T cell receptor beta chains from one sample in a study of T-cell reconstitution after alpha-beta-depleted transplantation in children. A single record per CDR3 protein comes from TCRdb applying MiXCR to the PCR reads. The data contain about 540,000 distinct CDR3 sequences, 25% to 30% of them singletons. This specimen consisted of PBMCs, obtained before TCRalphabeta/CD19-depleted stem cell transplant. The receptors were gathered from a boy under two years old with Wiskott-Aldrich syndrome, due to receive a stem cell transplant. Each CDR3 is given with its conserved first and last residue.

>TRBV9
CASSVAGGPREQYF
>TRBV5-1
CASSLAGALYQETQYF
>TRBV5-1
CASSLTSGSDEQFF
>TRBV28
CASSAPGRSSYEQYF
>TRBV30
CAWSGQFNQPQHF
>TRBV24-1
CATSDSQSGTSGMNEQFF
>TRBV12-3/TRBV12-4
CASRVGQGRNQPQHF
>TRBV7-8
CASSLVTSYNEHLF
>TRBV3-1
CASSQDAMTQYF
>TRBV6-1
CASSEELGVYEQYF
>TRBV5-6
CASSRDGYYNEQFF
>TRBV4-1
CASSPTGGPGGPPQHF
>TRBV24-1
CATSDPRDSNQPQHF
>TRBV28
CASRRGPEETQYF
>TRBV3-1
CASSQWLGMNTEAFF
>TRBV12-3/TRBV12-4
CASTASGIYNEQFF
>TRBV12-3/TRBV12-4
CASSPWDRLNYGYTF
>TRBV29-1
CSGRGPSGNYNEQFF
>TRBV5-1
CASSLMHPTEETQYF
>TRBV3-1
CASSQDTFAEAFF
>TRBV27
CASSFTGQETQYF
>TRBV9
CASSVVGGGDTQYF
>TRBV10-3
CAISSLRDGAREQYF
>TRBV5-1
CASSFTGTTYEQYF
>TRBV5-8
CASQRGLSTDTQYF
>TRBV20-1
CSARDPGGSTYEQYF
>TRBV12-3/TRBV12-4
CASYPGTGVTGELFF
>TRBV10-3
CAIKGTGTGTDTQYF
>TRBV27
CASSLGAEAYEQYF
>TRBV5-1
CASSTDRVSHEQYF
>TRBV3-1
CASRPSGSFTDTQYF